Shown below are 9 T cell receptor beta chains from a single sample sequenced in a study of T cells in Graves' hyperthyroidism and ophthalmopathy (dated by TCRdb to the late 2010s). Libraries were prepared through multiplex PCR. Sequencing took place on an Illumina HiSeq 2000. Amplification of TCR beta CDR3 regions was carried out from RNA transcripts. A first-round RT-PCR of the TCR CDR3 used the HTBI primer set with the Qiagen OneStep RT-PCR kit. Using fastp at Q25 and MiXCR, TCRdb reprocessed the public reads and kept productive beta chains. For every CDR3 protein sequence, its rows merge into one entry that carries the most common genes and DNA. The table for this sample lists around 280,000 distinct CDR3 sequences; around 15% of them were counted only once. The leading ten clones occupy 7.9% of the sample. What was sequenced was blood. The receptors derive from a woman aged 40 to 50 with Graves' hyperthyroidism.

This clonotype was seen at least ten times. The chain recombines TRBV6-6 with TRBJ1-1; D gene uncertain. Trimming removed 0 bases from V and 3 bases from J, with 8 bases in between. CDR3 length: 14 amino acids. Germline V CDR1 and CDR2: MNHNY, SVGAGI (reference sequence). In nucleotides, the CDR3 is TGTGCCAGCAGTTACTCGTTAGGGTACACTGAAGCTTTCTTT. Translation: CASSYSLGYTEAFF.

This clonotype came up many times. The J gene is TRBJ2-3, the V gene TRBV11-3; a possible D gene is TRBD1 (5 bases). The germline V and J ends were trimmed by 2 bases and 7 bases, with 7 bases remaining between them. The CDR3 length is 12 residues. The germline gives CDR1 SGHNT, CDR2 YENEEA. Here the CDR3 reads CASSLTGNTQYF. The DNA for the CDR3 is TGTGCCAGCAGCTTAACAGGCAATACGCAGTATTTT.

This clonotype was found many times. The chain employs TRBV6-1 and TRBJ2-7, with D possibly being TRBD1 or TRBD2 (5 bases each). CDR1 and CDR2 from the germline V gene are MNHNS and SASEGT. V gave up 5 bases and J gave up 7 bases, with 21 bases separating them. The CDR3 extends over 15 amino acids. CDR3 sequence (DNA): TGTGCCAGCAGTAACCCCCGGGACGGACTCATGGAGCAGTACTTC. This translates into CASSNPRDGLMEQYF.

The V gene is TRBV19, the J gene TRBJ2-2; no definite D call. The CDR3 has 15 amino acids. Looked up from germline, CDR1 is LNHDA and CDR2 is SQIVND (reference sequence). Between the trimmed V and J ends, which lost 5 bases and 0 bases, there was a span of 10 bases. CDR3: CASSWLAANTGELFF. The DNA for the CDR3 is TGTGCCAGTAGTTGGTTGGCGGCGAACACCGGGGAGCTGTTTTTT.

This clonotype has just a few counts. The chain uses TRBV28 and TRBJ2-6; possibly TRBD2 for D (6 bases). Germline CDR1 MDHEN, CDR2 SYDVKM. The CDR3 runs to 15 residues. Between the trimmed V and J ends, which lost 3 bases and 2 bases, there was a span of 8 bases. CDR3 amino acids: CASSLTGAGANVLTF. CDR3 sequence (DNA): TGTGCCAGCAGTTTGACGGGAGCTGGGGCCAACGTCCTGACTTTC. The full variable domain, completed using reference TRBV28 and TRBJ2-6, is DVKVTQSSRYLVKRTGEKVFLECVQDMDHENMFWYRQDPGLGLRLIYFSYDVKMKEKGDIPEGYSVSREKKERFSLILESASTNQTSMYLCASSLTGAGANVLTFGAGSRLTVL.

This chain's CDR3 is CASSKGAESYGYTF. CDR3 nucleotide sequence: TGTGCCAGCAGTAAAGGGGCTGAATCCTATGGCTACACCTTC. The V call is TRBV2, the J call TRBJ1-2, with D possibly being TRBD1 (5 bases). Trimming stripped 5 bases from V and 4 bases from J, with 14 bases between. This CDR3 region has 14 residues. CDR1 is SNHLY and CDR2 is FYNNEI in the germline V gene.

This chain joins TRBV18 and TRBJ1-4; D is ambiguous. The CDR3 sequence is 16 residues long. V was cut by 1 base and J by 0 bases, with 9 bases left in between. Germline V gene data show CDR1 as KGHSH and CDR2 as LQKENI. CDR3 coding DNA: TGTGCCAGCTCACCACGACGCGTTGCAACTAATGAAAAACTGTTTTTT. This translates into CASSPRRVATNEKLFF.

This clonotype occurred a few times. The rearrangement joins TRBV3-1 to TRBJ2-1, with 12 bases aligning to TRBD2. CDR1 and CDR2 from the germline V gene are LGHDT and YNNKEL (reference sequence). This CDR3 is built from 16 residues. Trimming took 0 bases from V and 8 from J; bases not matched to a gene: 5. CDR3 DNA sequence: TGTGCCAGCAGCCAAGATATGACTAGCGGGGGCTATGAGCAGTTCTTC. Its protein product is CASSQDMTSGGYEQFF.

This clonotype was observed many times. The CDR3 DNA reads as TGTGCCAGCACCAAGGGGGCGACAGAGGGGGTTGAGCAGTACTTC. Its protein product is CASTKGATEGVEQYF. The chain employs TRBV7-2 and TRBJ2-7; 7 bases agree with TRBD1. This CDR3 has 15 amino acids. J was trimmed by 7 bases and V by 7 bases; bases with no gene match: 16. Germline V gene sequence: CDR1 SGHTA, CDR2 FQGNSA.